This T cell receptor beta chain originates from a study of shared clonotypes between healthy human individuals. CDR1 and CDR2 (germline): SEHNR, FQNEAQ (reference sequence). This CDR3 comprises 16 residues. V dropped 3 bases and J dropped 2; count of bases not matched to a gene: 7. Study-wide points: The study drew on few donors, limiting represented genetic and exposure-history diversity. Generation probabilities were higher for clonotypes shared across all four sorted-subset donors than for unshared ones.

Of note for this clone: Its antigen is not identified.

How the authors handled the data: Filtering differed since immunoSEQ provided only junctions, with no quality scores. Generated by immunoSEQ multiplex PCR, the TCRdb table keeps only in-frame clones and is missing some. The D gene and trimming were derived from the DNA, and the V and J assignments and clone size from that table. The top ten clones hold roughly 0.14% of a sample with approximately 2.5 million clones, more than 80% of them seen once. CD4+ cells yielded CD45RA+ naive and CD45RA-negative memory subsets. Sequenced: naive CD4+ T cells sorted from blood. Described subset: CD45RA+ positively selected. The receptor was derived from a man aged 18-30 years in good health. The chain is built from TRBV7-9 and TRBJ2-5; 9 bases match TRBD2. The CDR3 loop is CASSLLAGAPQETQYF. The CDR3 bases are TGTGCCAGCAGCTTGTTAGCGGGAGCCCCACAAGAGACCCAGTACTTC.